This T cell receptor (beta chain) was obtained from a study of tumor-infiltrating lymphocytes in primary liver carcinoma. The authors made TCR beta cDNA from around 500 ng total RNA with a constant-region primer. Libraries of TCR beta came from three nested multiplex PCR rounds with slightly modified ARM-PCR. The first two PCR rounds used TRBV1-TRBV30 forward primers with a C-beta reverse primer, 10 to 11 cycles each. TCRdb recomputed calls from the multiplex PCR reads with MiXCR, one row per CDR3 protein. This table holds 50,000 to 60,000 distinct CDR3 sequences, over 65% found once. The CDR3 is made up of 16 amino acids. Germline values: CDR1 SGHAT, CDR2 FQDESV (reference sequence). A remark on this clonotype: The junction and the germline gene differ at one end; a read error may be behind it.

For each extraction, RNA and DNA were obtained together from around 20-30 mg of unsorted bulk tissue. Five distinct regions per tumor were sampled. The chain carries TRBV11-1 and TRBJ2-1; 8 nucleotides match TRBD2. The sample consisted of liver tumor tissue from sampling region 5. Noted subset: tumor region T5, tumor centre. The origin of this receptor is a man in his forties with primary liver carcinoma and hepatitis B virus infection. CDR3 residues: CASTLSRGLVVNEQFF. In DNA, the CDR3 is TGTGCCAGCACCTTAAGCAGGGGACTAGTTGTTAATGAGCAGTTCTTC. Filled out from reference TRBV11-1 and TRBJ2-1, the complete variable domain reads EAEVAQSPRYKITEKSQAVAFWCDPISGHATLYWYRQILGQGPELLVQFQDESVVDDSQLPKDRFSAERLKGVDSTLKIQPAELGDSAMYLCASTLSRGLVVNEQFFGPGTRLTVL.